The next 4 T cell receptor beta chains were all read from a single sample in a study of shared clonotypes between healthy human individuals. The assay was immunoSEQ multiplex PCR, and TCRdb's table has in-frame clones only and misses some. The repertoire holds approximately 2.3 million clones, with over 85% as singletons. The material sequenced was naive CD4+ T cells from PBMCs. The subset here: CD45RA+ positively selected. These receptors all come from a man aged 18-30 years in good health. Some clones in this sample may be carry-over from other donors' samples.

V and J are TRBV23-1 and TRBJ2-7, with a possible D match to TRBD2 (6 bases). TRBV23-1 is annotated as an ORF whose role is uncertain. This CDR3 has 17 residues. V shed 2 bases and J shed 3 bases, with 20 bases lying between them. The CDR3 loop reads CASSQPDEGSDYYEQYF. The CDR3 DNA follows: TGCGCCAGCAGTCAACCAGATGAGGGGTCGGACTACTACGAGCAGTACTTC.

The rearrangement joins TRBV28 to TRBJ2-2, with 12 positions matching TRBD1. CDR3 length: 17 residues. V was pared by 7 bases and J by 6 bases, with 12 bases of the junction left unmatched. CDR1 is MDHEN and CDR2 is SYDVKM in the germline V gene. In DNA form, the CDR3 reads TGTGCCAGCAAGATAAGCTGGGACAGGGGGCTATCCGGGGAGCTGTTTTTT. Encoded protein: CASKISWDRGLSGELFF.

The genes are TRBV27 and TRBJ1-4; D may be TRBD1 (6 bases). The V end lost 11 bases, the J end lost 0 bases, and 16 bases lay between the germline ends. CDR1 is MNHEY and CDR2 is SMNVEV in the germline V gene (reference sequence). The CDR3 totals 15 residues. In DNA, the CDR3 is TGTGCCGGCGCCGGGACAACCGCAACTAATGAAAAACTGTTTTTT. Translating gives CAGAGTTATNEKLFF.

The V gene is TRBV4-1, the J gene TRBJ1-2; 8 nucleotides align to TRBD1. V shed 1 base and J 1 base; nucleotides not matched to a gene: 5. CDR3 length equals 16 residues. Germline lookup yields CDR1 MGHRA and CDR2 YSYEKL. CDR3 in DNA: TGCGCCAGCAGCCAAGGACAGGGGTTTAATAACTATGGCTACACCTTC. It translates to CASSQGQGFNNYGYTF.